The subject of this entry is one TCR beta chain. Germline assignment: CDR1 MGHDK and CDR2 SYGVNS. The CDR3 totals 17 residues. Between the trimmed V and J ends, which lost 1 base and 0 bases, there was a span of 15 bases. This entry comes from a study of Graves' ophthalmopathy and Graves' hyperthyroidism. The authors amplified TCR beta CDR3 regions from RNA transcripts. RT-PCR with HTBI primers came first, then second-round multiplex PCR. Each CDR3 protein is one row after TCRdb ran MiXCR on the multiplex PCR reads. The sample shows under 60,000 distinct CDR3 sequences, roughly half of them seen only once.

The receptor comes from an adult woman with Graves' ophthalmopathy. The specimen was peripheral blood. V usage is TRBV25-1 and J usage is TRBJ1-2; D is perhaps TRBD1 (5 bases). Here the CDR3 reads CASSESSTGIANYGYTF. The CDR3 nucleotides read TGTGCCAGCAGTGAATCCAGCACAGGTATAGCTAACTATGGCTACACCTTC.